The rows below give T cell receptor beta chains drawn from one sample of a study of blood T cells in healthy people across ages. TCRdb re-called the 5' RACE reads through MiXCR, storing one row per CDR3 protein. The sample consists of around 1.5 million distinct CDR3 sequences, roughly 40% of them appearing once. Sequenced: blood. These receptor sequences come from a woman aged 18-29 years in good health. Both conserved end residues are part of each CDR3. D genes are given only for firm matches. Clone size, where shown, is once, few, many, or a class for clones that have expanded.

d_gene	j_gene	v_gene	abundance	CDR3aa	CDR3nt
.	TRBJ1-2	TRBV27	once	CASSLGGGLGGYTF	TGTGCCAGCAGCTTGGGGGGAGGTCTAGGTGGCTACACCTTC
.	TRBJ1-4	TRBV5-4	.	CASSLKAGTGARRGKLFF	TGTGCCAGCAGCTTAAAAGCGGGAACCGGGGCCCGGCGGGGAAAACTGTTTTTT
TRBD1	TRBJ1-2	TRBV20-1	.	CSARDGGQEGYGYTF	TGCAGTGCTAGAGATGGAGGACAGGAGGGCTATGGCTACACCTTC
TRBD2	TRBJ2-1	TRBV30	once	CAWRSGGPYNEQFF	TGTGCCTGGAGAAGCGGGGGTCCCTACAATGAGCAGTTCTTC
TRBD2	TRBJ2-5	TRBV25-1	.	CASSDWTSGQVRETQYF	TGTGCCAGCAGTGACTGGACTAGCGGGCAAGTTAGGGAGACCCAGTACTTC
.	TRBJ2-3	TRBV7-2	few	CASRPGVGRDTQYF	TGTGCCAGCAGACCGGGAGTGGGGCGAGATACGCAGTATTTT
.	TRBJ2-4	TRBV29-1	many	CSVWTEANIQYF	TGCAGCGTCTGGACGGAGGCAAACATTCAGTACTTC
.	TRBJ2-3	TRBV7-9	few	CASSSQTSTDTQYF	TGTGCCAGCAGCTCTCAAACTAGCACAGATACGCAGTATTTT
.	TRBJ1-1	TRBV9	few	CASSVDGVANTEAFF	TGTGCCAGCAGCGTAGATGGGGTGGCGAACACTGAAGCTTTCTTT
TRBD1	TRBJ2-3	TRBV18	.	CASSLRDRDSDTQYF	TGTGCCAGCTCACTCCGGGACAGGGATTCAGATACGCAGTATTTT
.	TRBJ1-5	TRBV7-9	.	CASSTRGPQHF	TGTGCCAGCAGCACCAGGGGGCCCCAGCATTTT
TRBD1	TRBJ2-5	TRBV4-1	.	CASSRPGQEETQYF	TGCGCCAGCAGCCGCCCTGGACAGGAGGAGACCCAGTACTTC
.	TRBJ2-7	TRBV2	few	CASRPTSSKVGFFEQYF	TGTGCCAGCAGACCGACAAGTTCCAAGGTGGGGTTTTTCGAGCAGTACTTC
.	TRBJ2-7	TRBV4-1	few	CASSQVGNYEQYF	TGCGCCAGCAGCCAAGTCGGAAACTACGAGCAGTACTTC
.	TRBJ2-7	TRBV18	.	CASSPPSTTYEQYF	TGTGCCAGCTCACCACCGTCCACCACCTACGAGCAGTACTTC
.	TRBJ2-7	TRBV11-1	.	CASRFDSSYEQYF	TGTGCCAGCAGGTTTGACAGCTCCTACGAGCAGTACTTC
.	TRBJ1-1	TRBV28	few	CASYGYPLNTEAFF	TGTGCCAGCTACGGGTATCCCCTGAACACTGAAGCTTTCTTT